This T cell receptor beta chain emerged from a study of T cell responses to AZD1222 COVID-19 vaccine. Study results and caveats: Targeting of unmutated variant regions was reportedly seen in nearly half of spike-specific TCRs. At baseline, seropositivity was found in only six AZD1222 recipients.

The protocol was immunoSEQ multiplex PCR, while the TCRdb copy is restricted to in-frame clones and leaves out a portion. The table shows some 75,000 clones, with approximately 91% occurring only once. With regard to this clone: The antigen is unknown.

Germline CDR1 is MNHEY and CDR2 is SMNVEV (reference sequence). Trimming removed 0 bases at V and 7 bases at J, with 10 bases between. The CDR3 loop spans 14 amino acids. The chain links TRBV27 to TRBJ1-5; unclear D gene. This clonotype originated in an adult in good health. Sequences were derived from peripheral blood, sampled on day 0 of AZD1222 vaccination. CDR3 protein: CASSLSGNEQPQHF. The CDR3 DNA reads as TGTGCCAGCAGTTTATCGGGGAACGAACAGCCCCAGCATTTT.